This entry describes one T cell receptor (beta chain). Its specificity is not known. The donors were members of the validation cohort, which comprised more than 90 subjects and was separate from the first cohort of fewer than 700 subjects. Here immunoSEQ multiplex PCR was the method, and the copy in TCRdb shows in-frame clones only, minus some. The table lists some 130,000 clones, 75% to 90% of them singletons, with roughly 1.2% in the top ten. Germline V gene sequence: CDR1 SGHRS, CDR2 YFSETQ. This CDR3 region has 15 residues. Trimming cost V 4 bases and J 2 bases, with 14 bases left between them. This specimen belongs to a study of cytomegalovirus exposure and HLA in healthy donors. About the research overall: Per a later analysis, the roughly 670 first-cohort and fewer than 150 validation repertoires shared one platform. Study-wide findings and caveats: There were a few CMV-associated chains whose specificity for CMV antigens was confirmed in vitro.

The specimen sequenced was PBMCs. The TCR comes from a woman aged 18-35 years in good health and CMV-seronegative. This chain links TRBV5-1 with TRBJ2-3, with a weak D call TRBD2 (6 bases). CDR3 DNA sequence: TGCGCCAGCAGCGAGCCGGGACTCGTCACAGATACGCAGTATTTT. It yields the protein CASSEPGLVTDTQYF.